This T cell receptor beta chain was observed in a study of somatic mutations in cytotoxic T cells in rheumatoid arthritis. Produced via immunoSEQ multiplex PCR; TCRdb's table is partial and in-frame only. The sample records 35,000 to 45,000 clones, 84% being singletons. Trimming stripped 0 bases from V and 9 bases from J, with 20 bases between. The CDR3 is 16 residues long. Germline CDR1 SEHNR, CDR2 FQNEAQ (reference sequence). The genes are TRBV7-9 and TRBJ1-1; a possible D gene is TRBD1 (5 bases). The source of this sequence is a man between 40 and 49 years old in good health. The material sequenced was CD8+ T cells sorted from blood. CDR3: CASSLAREGTLIKAFF. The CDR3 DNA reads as TGTGCCAGCAGCTTAGCGCGAGAGGGGACCCTTATTAAAGCTTTCTTT. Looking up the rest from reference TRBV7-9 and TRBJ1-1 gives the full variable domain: DTGVSQNPRHKITKRGQNVTFRCDPISEHNRLYWYRQTLGQGPEFLTYFQNEAQLEKSRLLSDRFSAERPKGSFSTLEIQRTEQGDSAMYLCASSLAREGTLIKAFFGQGTRLTVV.